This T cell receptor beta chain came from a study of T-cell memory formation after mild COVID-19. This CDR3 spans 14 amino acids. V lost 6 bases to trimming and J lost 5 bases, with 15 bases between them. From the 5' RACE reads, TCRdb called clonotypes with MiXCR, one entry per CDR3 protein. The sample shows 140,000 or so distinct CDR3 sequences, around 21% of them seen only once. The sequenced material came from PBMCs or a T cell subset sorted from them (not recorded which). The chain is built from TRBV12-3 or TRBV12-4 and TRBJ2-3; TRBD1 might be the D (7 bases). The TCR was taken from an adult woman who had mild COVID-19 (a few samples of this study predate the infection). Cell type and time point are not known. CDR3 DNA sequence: TGTGCCAGCAGCCAGGGGGGCTTGATAGATACGCAGTATTTT. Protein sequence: CASSQGGLIDTQYF.